A selection of T cell receptor beta chains follows, all from one sample in a study of blood T cells in healthy people across ages. TCRdb used MiXCR to reprocess the 5' RACE reads, holding one entry per CDR3 protein. This table holds 700,000 to 950,000 distinct CDR3 sequences, roughly 60% found once. Sample: blood. The receptors come from a man aged 25 to 40 in good health. Both conserved end residues are part of each CDR3. Fields, in order: D gene, J gene, V gene, CDR3 length, clone size, CDR3 protein, CDR3 DNA. The D gene is left open where the match is weak. Only some rows state a clone size, as once, few, many or a class for expanded clones.

>TRBD1|TRBJ1-5|TRBV12-5|16|NA
CASGLFDRVTGQPQHF
TGTGCTAGTGGTTTGTTTGACAGGGTGACGGGTCAGCCCCAGCATTTT
>TRBD1|TRBJ2-3|TRBV12-3/TRBV12-4|15|few
CASSRQGALPDTQYF
TGTGCCAGCAGCCGTCAGGGGGCGCTTCCAGATACGCAGTATTTT
>NA|TRBJ2-3|TRBV6-5|15|NA
CASRPRGPGTDTQYF
TGTGCCAGCCGCCCGCGGGGGCCGGGAACAGATACGCAGTATTTT
>TRBD2|TRBJ2-1|TRBV20-1|12|NA
CSARGEGNEQFF
TGCAGTGCTAGGGGGGAGGGAAATGAGCAGTTCTTC
>TRBD1|TRBJ2-1|TRBV5-1|14|NA
CASTAGDRVNEQFF
TGCGCCAGCACCGCAGGGGACAGGGTAAATGAGCAGTTCTTC
>NA|TRBJ2-7|TRBV7-3|13|NA
CASSIGRAYEQYF
TGTGCCAGCAGCATCGGACGGGCCTACGAGCAGTACTTC
>TRBD1|TRBJ2-5|TRBV4-2|15|NA
CASSQAGQGKETQYF
TGTGCCAGCAGCCAGGCAGGACAGGGGAAAGAGACCCAGTACTTC
>NA|TRBJ1-1|TRBV14|15|NA
CASSPVTGLNTEAFF
TGTGCCAGCAGCCCTGTTACAGGGCTGAACACTGAAGCTTTCTTT
>NA|TRBJ1-2|TRBV27|14|NA
CASSSALGGYGYTF
TGTGCCAGCAGTTCCGCATTAGGGGGTTATGGCTACACCTTC
>TRBD2|TRBJ2-1|TRBV29-1|17|NA
CSVRTSGKGFSYSEQFF
TGCAGCGTTCGAACTAGCGGGAAGGGATTCTCCTACAGTGAGCAGTTCTTC
>TRBD2|TRBJ2-1|TRBV6-5|15|NA
CASSTVLADYNEQFF
TGTGCCAGCAGTACCGTACTAGCGGATTACAATGAGCAGTTCTTC
>NA|TRBJ2-1|TRBV28|12|NA
CASRAGTFEQFF
TGTGCCAGCAGAGCCGGGACATTTGAGCAGTTCTTC
>TRBD1|TRBJ2-7|TRBV7-2|15|NA
CASSLLPDRAYEQYF
TGTGCCAGCAGCTTACTCCCGGACAGGGCCTACGAGCAGTACTTC
>NA|TRBJ2-1|TRBV15|12|few
CATRTIGNEQFF
TGTGCCACCAGAACCATCGGCAATGAGCAGTTCTTC
>NA|TRBJ2-5|TRBV29-1|13|NA
CSVEVVGVETQYF
TGCAGCGTTGAAGTTGTGGGGGTAGAGACCCAGTACTTC
>TRBD1|TRBJ2-4|TRBV10-2|18|few
CASRKGQGMFGRENIQYF
TGCGCCAGCAGGAAGGGACAGGGGATGTTCGGACGGGAAAACATTCAGTACTTC
>TRBD2|TRBJ2-3|TRBV10-3|16|few
CAIRDSLAGGPDTQYF
TGTGCCATCAGGGACTCCTTGGCGGGGGGGCCAGATACGCAGTATTTT
>NA|TRBJ2-3|TRBV5-1|12|few
CASSNPADTQYF
TGCGCCAGCAGCAACCCAGCGGATACGCAGTATTTT
>NA|TRBJ2-3|TRBV12-5|12|NA
CASGGRDTSQYF
TGTGCTAGTGGGGGAAGGGACACTTCGCAGTATTTT
>NA|TRBJ2-7|TRBV7-2|14|NA
CASSWSVGNYEQYF
TGTGCCAGCAGTTGGTCCGTAGGGAACTACGAGCAGTACTTC
>TRBD2|TRBJ2-7|TRBV7-2|15|NA
CASNLNPGLAGRQYF
TGTGCCAGCAACTTAAATCCGGGACTAGCGGGGCGGCAGTACTTC
>TRBD1|TRBJ2-5|TRBV20-1|11|few
CSGQGRETQYF
TGCAGTGGACAGGGGCGAGAGACCCAGTACTTC
>NA|TRBJ2-7|TRBV20-1|13|few
CSAPPSTQGGEYF
TGCAGTGCCCCACCATCCACCCAAGGCGGGGAGTACTTC
>NA|TRBJ1-4|TRBV4-1|16|NA
CASSLDGQPTNEKLFF
TGCGCCAGCAGCCTCGATGGCCAGCCAACTAATGAAAAACTGTTTTTT
>TRBD2|TRBJ2-1|TRBV20-1|14|NA
CSALVRERLREQFF
TGCAGTGCCCTAGTGCGGGAGAGGCTCCGTGAGCAGTTCTTC
>NA|TRBJ1-1|TRBV7-2|13|NA
CASSTATGTEAFF
TGTGCCAGCAGCACTGCTACAGGGACTGAAGCTTTCTTT
>NA|TRBJ2-1|TRBV12-3/TRBV12-4|15|NA
CASTAGEISGDEQFF
TGTGCCAGCACCGCCGGGGAGATTAGCGGAGATGAGCAGTTCTTC
>TRBD2|TRBJ2-3|TRBV6-6|16|few
CASSSIAGGVTDTQYF
TGTGCCAGCAGTTCGATAGCGGGAGGGGTCACAGATACGCAGTATTTT
>NA|TRBJ2-1|TRBV7-9|11|NA
CAANPRNEQFF
TGTGCCGCGAACCCGCGCAATGAGCAGTTCTTC
>NA|TRBJ2-1|TRBV7-2|15|NA
CASSIGLPPNNEQFF
TGTGCCAGCAGCATCGGACTGCCCCCGAACAATGAGCAGTTCTTC